This T cell receptor beta chain was captured by sequencing in a study of monozygotic twins with cystic fibrosis listed by TCRdb under 2021. With respect to the entire study: Around 2.8 micrograms of fragmented DNA went through around 14 PCR cycles to produce barcoded libraries. Data for three of the twin pairs had been reported earlier in a different context. On the day of blood sampling, twins were ranked among about 960 cohort participants for weight-for-height and for FEVPerc (FEV1 disease centile). To gauge how much genetics shapes V and J gene usage, the researchers compared TCR beta repertoires both within and across 16 monozygotic twin pairs who have cystic fibrosis. The cohort included ten female and six male twin pairs, mostly children and adolescents, aged roughly 2.0 to 36.4 years with a median of about 8.8 years.

TCR beta CDR3 regions were amplified by multiplex PCR using the immunoSEQ immune profiling system, following the manufacturer's instructions. An Illumina NextSeq system was used for sequencing. Concerning the study's data processing: Sequence data were processed on the immunoSEQ Analyzer platform, and clonality was calculated as the square root of Simpson's index of productive rearrangements. Jensen-Shannon distance served as the measure of similarity in V and J usage, while OLGA was used to compute CDR3 generation probabilities. Shared CDR3 sequences were searched in the immuneACCESS database (August 2020) and in VDJdb (December 2020). The table comes from immuneACCESS by way of TCRdb, which keeps in-frame sequences with V and J called. Part of the clones is missing from these tables; in studies checked, under half for an unresolved V gene and the rest for unknown reasons. V and J calls and clone size are as listed in that table; D and trimming were resolved from the DNA. Counted in this sample were 30,000 or so clones; approximately 67% of them appeared once. The ten largest clones represent about 0.8% of the sample.

A word on this clone: The specificity of this receptor is unknown. No per-base quality is available; no much larger clone lies one base away.

V sheds 3 bases and J sheds 0 bases, leaving 10 bases between their ends. As encoded in the germline V gene, CDR1 is SGDLS while CDR2 is YYNGEE. The CDR3 measures 14 amino acids from cysteine to phenylalanine. Of all the DNA, just the CDR3 is kept, 42 bases in frame from base 1. The twin pairs came from the European Cystic Fibrosis Twin and Sibling Study Cohort, a cohort that recruited patients from 150 to 200 CF clinics across 14 European countries. Zygosity and CFTR genotype were verified in-house, and zygosity was tested by multiplex PCR of nine short tandem repeat loci. Peripheral blood was sampled from each twin, with clinical parameters recorded on the day of blood sampling. Phenol/chloroform extraction was used to isolate genomic DNA from peripheral blood cells, and the DNA was then kept in TE buffer at 4 degrees C. The research as a whole found: The cohort was small, and the number of shared CDR3s showed no association with age, concordance or disease severity. Simpson clonality was generally low (median approximately 0.0097), which suggests a naive-dominated repertoire, and clonality was higher in the most severely affected patients. In 13 of 16 pairs, V gene usage most closely resembled the co-twin's, and the same held for J usage in 8 of 16 pairs, a pattern suggesting genetic constraints. Monozygotic CF twin pairs shared significantly more nucleotide-identical clonotypes within each pair than unrelated CF individuals shared with one another (P = 0.000026, Mann-Whitney).

The sequenced sample consisted of blood. The TCR originated in a girl aged 5-17 years with cystic fibrosis. The rearrangement joined TRBV9 to TRBJ2-7, with no confidently assigned D gene. The DNA reads TGTGCCAGCAGCGATGGATACGGCTCCTACGAGCAGTACTTC. Its product reads: CASSDGYGSYEQYF.